One and the same sample provided the 18 T cell receptor beta chains below, sequenced in a study of blood T cell repertoires in COVID-19 (dated by TCRdb to the early 2020s). The library was built by means of the immunoSEQ multiplex PCR assay. TCRdb mirrors the immuneACCESS table, restricted to in-frame sequences. Some clones are absent from its copies; in checked studies, under half trace to an unresolved V gene, and the reason for the others is unknown. The sample contains under 200,000 clones, around 89% of them found a single time. The ten largest clonotypes hold roughly 5.6% of the sample. The sample taken for sequencing was peripheral blood. Every receptor here comes from a man aged 35 to 55 with active or convalescent COVID-19.

The chain joins TRBV11-3 to TRBJ2-7, with TRBD1 matching 7 bases. This CDR3 has 13 residues. Germline V CDR1 and CDR2: SGHNT, YENEEA. The ends lost 5 bases at V and 4 bases at J; junction bases unmatched: 5. In DNA, the CDR3 is TGTGCCAGCAGCCCGGACAGGACTTACGAGCAGTACTTC. It translates to CASSPDRTYEQYF.

The chain joins TRBV5-1 to TRBJ2-5; TRBD2 aligns across 10 bases. The CDR3 extends over 17 amino acids. The germline V gene encodes CDR1 SGHRS and CDR2 YFSETQ. Trimming removed 0 bases from V and 5 bases from J; junction bases left unmatched: 10. The CDR3 is CASSLATSGAREETQYF. CDR3 nucleotides: TGCGCCAGCAGCTTGGCAACTAGCGGGGCACGGGAGGAGACCCAGTACTTC. Full variable domain (missing parts from reference TRBV5-1 and TRBJ2-5): KAGVTQTPRYLIKTRGQQVTLSCSPISGHRSVSWYQQTPGQGLQFLFEYFSETQRNKGNFPGRFSGRQFSNSRSEMNVSTLELGDSALYLCASSLATSGAREETQYFGPGTRLLVL.

V gene TRBV18 combines with J gene TRBJ2-7, with TRBD1 identical over 9 bases. CDR1 is KGHSH, CDR2 LQKENI, per germline. The CDR3 runs 13 residues. V lost 6 bases and J lost 6; bases outside the gene matches: 6. CDR3 DNA: TGTGCCAGCTCTTCGACAGGGGGAACCGAGCAGTACTTC. Protein sequence: CASSSTGGTEQYF.

The chain carries TRBV11-3 and TRBJ2-3; 7 bases align to TRBD1. Losses at the gene ends were 4 bases for V and 2 bases for J; bases not matched to a gene: 3. This CDR3 contains 14 residues. Germline V gene sequence: CDR1 SGHNT, CDR2 YENEEA. CDR3 region: CASSSGQLTDTQYF. In DNA, the CDR3 is TGTGCCAGCAGCTCGGGACAGCTCACAGATACGCAGTATTTT.

This sequence joins TRBV7-3 and TRBJ2-2; TRBD2 agrees at 14 bases. V dropped 3 bases and J dropped 6; count of bases not matched to a gene: 3. Germline V gene sequence: CDR1 SGHTA, CDR2 FQGTGA. The CDR3 is made up of 16 amino acids. CDR3 DNA: TGTGCCAGCAGCTTGACTAGCGGGGGGGCCCCCGGGGAGCTGTTTTTT. Encoded protein: CASSLTSGGAPGELFF.

The chain couples TRBV5-4 to TRBJ2-1; TRBD2 matches at 9 bases. There are 17 residues in the CDR3. V shed 0 bases, J shed 0 bases, and the junction held 4 bases outside the gene matches. Germline values: CDR1 SGHNT, CDR2 YYREEE (reference sequence). CDR3: CASSLAAGGPSYNEQFF. The CDR3 nucleotides are TGTGCCAGCAGCTTGGCGGCGGGAGGGCCCTCCTACAATGAGCAGTTCTTC.

The chain uses TRBV10-3 and TRBJ1-5; D may be TRBD1 (6 bases). CDR3 size: 14 residues. Germline loops: CDR1 ENHRY, CDR2 SYGVKD. The V and J ends lost 3 bases and 6 bases respectively, with 12 bases between them. CDR3 bases: TGTGCCATCAGTGAAGGGGGGGGTCCTCAGCCCCAGCATTTT. This sequence encodes CAISEGGGPQPQHF.

J is TRBJ2-1 and V is TRBV7-2, with TRBD2 matching 7 bases. The CDR3 runs 17 residues. Germline lookup yields CDR1 SGHTA and CDR2 FQGNSA. V shed 5 bases and J 3 bases; nucleotides not matched to a gene: 13. CDR3 residues: CASSATRGGRFYNEQFF. CDR3 sequence (DNA): TGTGCCAGCAGCGCCACTCGGGGCGGGAGATTCTACAATGAGCAGTTCTTC.

The chain couples TRBV4-2 to TRBJ2-7, with D perhaps TRBD2 (5 bases). Per germline, CDR1 LGHNA and CDR2 YNFKEQ. The CDR3 has 15 residues. V was clipped by 1 base and J by 3 bases, with 13 bases between them. The CDR3 DNA reads as TGTGCCAGCAGCCAAGCCCCCGGGGATTACTACGAGCAGTACTTC. It is translated as CASSQAPGDYYEQYF.

V usage is TRBV10-3 and J usage is TRBJ1-1; 8 bases fit TRBD1. Germline values: CDR1 ENHRY, CDR2 SYGVKD. The CDR3 is made up of 11 amino acids. The V and J ends lost 3 bases and 11 bases, in that order; junction bases with no gene match: 2. CDR3 nucleotide sequence: TGTGCCATCAGTGAAAGACAGGGGGCTTTCTTT. Its translation is CAISERQGAFF.

The rearrangement uses TRBV11-3 and TRBJ2-1, with D perhaps matching TRBD1 (9 bases). The V and J ends lost 5 bases and 15 bases respectively, with 26 bases between them. Germline V CDR1 and CDR2: SGHNT, YENEEA. This CDR3 is built from 15 residues. As DNA, the CDR3 is TGTGCCAGCAGCGCTGGGACAGGGAACGGGGGGGTTCGGTTCTTC. It codes for CASSAGTGNGGVRFF.

The genes are TRBV19 and TRBJ1-2; D is unclear. Germline V gene data show CDR1 as LNHDA and CDR2 as SQIVND (reference sequence). The V end was cut by 4 bases, the J end by 2 bases, with 14 bases between. The CDR3 contains 15 residues. In DNA, the CDR3 is TGTGCCAGTAGTAATAATCCCGGTATCAACTATGGCTACACCTTC. Protein: CASSNNPGINYGYTF.

V gene TRBV28 combines with J gene TRBJ2-7; 7 bases are shared with TRBD2. This CDR3 has 15 residues. V trimming: 5 bases; J trimming: 4 bases; junction bases outside the gene matches: 11. CDR1 is MDHEN and CDR2 is SYDVKM in the germline V gene. CDR3 coding DNA: TGTGCCAGCAGTCCGGGGGGAAGACAGAGGTACGAGCAGTACTTC. Encoded protein: CASSPGGRQRYEQYF. The full variable domain, rest sourced from reference TRBV28 and TRBJ2-7, is DVKVTQSSRYLVKRTGEKVFLECVQDMDHENMFWYRQDPGLGLRLIYFSYDVKMKEKGDIPEGYSVSREKKERFSLILESASTNQTSMYLCASSPGGRQRYEQYFGPGTRLTVT.

This chain joins TRBV19 and TRBJ2-2, with TRBD1 matching 7 bases. CDR1 is LNHDA and CDR2 is SQIVND in the germline V gene (reference sequence). The trim removed 3 bases at V and 2 bases at J, leaving 9 bases unmatched. This CDR3 spans 17 amino acids. The CDR3 nucleotides are TGTGCCAGTAGTATCTTTCTGGGACAGCGAAACACCGGGGAGCTGTTTTTT. Its protein product is CASSIFLGQRNTGELFF.

The count of this clone is one. V usage is TRBV7-2 and J usage is TRBJ1-5; possibly TRBD1 for D (6 bases). This CDR3 comprises 15 residues. Trimming removed 3 bases from V and 5 bases from J, with 14 bases in between. Germline assignment: CDR1 SGHTA and CDR2 FQGNSA. In DNA form, the CDR3 reads TGTGCCAGCAGCTTGGTTAACAGGGTGGATCAGCCCCAGCATTTT. Translation gives CASSLVNRVDQPQHF.

Details on this clone: At one end the junction does not follow the germline gene, possibly because of a read error. The rearrangement joins TRBV7-7 to TRBJ2-1, with 8 bases fitting TRBD1. From germline, CDR1 is SSHAT and CDR2 FNYEAQ (reference sequence). The CDR3 loop spans 15 amino acids. CDR3 amino acids: CASSDGTGSYNEQFF. In DNA form, the CDR3 reads TGTGCTAGCAGCGATGGGACAGGCTCCTACAATGAGCAGTTCTTC.

The V gene is TRBV28, the J gene TRBJ2-7; D is ambiguous. Per germline, CDR1 MDHEN and CDR2 SYDVKM. The length of the CDR3 is 10 residues. V was pared by 10 bases and J by 7 bases, with 11 bases between. CDR3 coding DNA: TGTGCCACCCATTCGAGGGAGCAGTACTTC. It specifies CATHSREQYF. The complete variable domain, with remaining parts taken from reference TRBV28 and TRBJ2-7, reads DVKVTQSSRYLVKRTGEKVFLECVQDMDHENMFWYRQDPGLGLRLIYFSYDVKMKEKGDIPEGYSVSREKKERFSLILESASTNQTSMYLCATHSREQYFGPGTRLTVT.

This chain joins TRBV7-2 and TRBJ1-2, with D uncertain. The CDR3 sequence is 11 residues long. V lost 4 bases, J lost 7 bases, and 7 bases lay in between. Germline CDR1 SGHTA, CDR2 FQGNSA. In DNA form, the CDR3 reads TGTGCCAGCAGCTCGCTACTTGGCTACACCTTC. Translated: CASSSLLGYTF.